What follows is one T cell receptor (beta chain) and its context. Primers included in the PCR were 60 Vbeta and 13 Jbeta primers. TCRdb's copy holds only in-frame clones and misses some; the assay was immunoSEQ multiplex PCR. The sample includes 150,000 to 200,000 clones, over 80% of them seen just once. This sample was included in a study of cytomegalovirus exposure and HLA in healthy donors. This CDR3 region has 17 residues. V lost 0 bases and J 6 bases, leaving 19 bases between the germline ends. Germline CDR1 reads SGDLS; CDR2 reads YYNGEE. The sequenced sample consisted of PBMCs. This chain links TRBV9 with TRBJ2-1, with a weak D call TRBD2 (6 bases). The origin of this receptor is a girl aged 5 to 17 in good health and CMV-seropositive. The DNA of the CDR3 is TGTGCCAGCAGCGTAGTGGGTATAGTGGGAGGCGGCAATGAGCAGTTCTTC. It yields the protein CASSVVGIVGGGNEQFF.